The 8 T cell receptor beta chains below come from one sample, sequenced in a study of long-term antiretroviral therapy in people with HIV. Researchers ran immunoSEQ v3.0 at survey level. The repertoire was sequenced with immunoSEQ multiplex PCR; TCRdb's copy has only in-frame clones and lacks some. The repertoire holds roughly 15,000 clones, approximately 88% seen once, with more than 9% in the top ten. Sample: unsorted PBMCs, taken 6.2 years after starting antiretroviral therapy. Source of these receptors: a man aged 40-55 years with HIV.

The chain uses TRBV7-2 and TRBJ2-2; D might be TRBD2 (5 bases). The CDR3 extends over 16 amino acids. Germline CDR1 and CDR2: SGHTA and FQGNSA. V was cut by 6 bases and J by 3 bases, with 17 bases left in between. The chain's CDR3 is CASSSWTLLDTGELFF. Here the CDR3 DNA reads TGTGCCAGCAGTTCCTGGACTTTGTTGGACACCGGGGAGCTGTTTTTT.

This chain joins TRBV5-1 and TRBJ2-2, with 7 bases aligning to TRBD2. Germline trimming cut 4 bases from V and 4 bases from J; bases unmatched to any gene: 4. Germline V gene sequence: CDR1 SGHRS, CDR2 YFSETQ. This CDR3 comprises 14 residues. The CDR3 DNA follows: TGCGCCAGCAGCGAGTCTAGCGGCACCGGGGAGCTGTTTTTT. Its protein is CASSESSGTGELFF. Looking up the rest from reference TRBV5-1 and TRBJ2-2 gives the full variable domain: KAGVTQTPRYLIKTRGQQVTLSCSPISGHRSVSWYQQTPGQGLQFLFEYFSETQRNKGNFPGRFSGRQFSNSRSEMNVSTLELGDSALYLCASSESSGTGELFFGEGSRLTVL.

V is TRBV5-1 and J is TRBJ2-7; the match to TRBD1 covers 7 bases. Germline trimming cut 2 bases from V and 5 bases from J; bases unmatched to any gene: 10. There are 15 residues in the CDR3. CDR1 is SGHRS and CDR2 is YFSETQ in the germline V gene. The CDR3: CASSLWGTQGDEQYF. The CDR3 coding sequence is TGCGCCAGCAGCTTATGGGGTACTCAGGGGGACGAGCAGTACTTC.

This chain connects TRBV21-1 to TRBJ2-2; the table's D call of TRBD1 was not tested on the DNA. TRBV21-1 is reported as a pseudogene. The length of the CDR3 is 16 residues. The CDR3 DNA follows: TGTGCCAGCAGCGACGTGTTCACAGGCTTGACCGGGGAGCTGTTTTTT. This translates into CASSDVFTGLTGELFF.

The V call is TRBV29-1, the J call TRBJ2-7, with D possibly called TRBD1 or TRBD2 (5 bases each). The V gene's germline CDR1 is SQVTM and CDR2 ANQGSEA. Trimming took 3 bases from V and 6 from J, leaving 9 bases between them. The CDR3 is 11 residues long. The CDR3 protein is CSVDLGPEQYF. DNA of the CDR3: TGCAGCGTTGATTTGGGACCCGAGCAGTACTTC.

The CDR3 bases are TGTGCCAGCAGCGCCGGGACAGGGGCGGGCGGGGAGCTGTTTTTT. This translates into CASSAGTGAGGELFF. The V call is TRBV9, the J call TRBJ2-2; 10 nucleotides align to TRBD1. CDR3 length equals 15 residues. Germline V gene lookup returns CDR1 SGDLS and CDR2 YYNGEE. The V segment lost 3 bases and the J segment 7 bases; nucleotides outside the gene matches: 6.

The genes are TRBV9 and TRBJ2-7, with 9 bases that match TRBD1. Germline CDR1 reads SGDLS; CDR2 reads YYNGEE. CDR3 length: 15 residues. V lost 3 bases, J lost 3 bases, and 7 bases stayed unmatched. Here the CDR3 DNA reads TGTGCCAGCAGCGCATCCGGGACAGGGCTCTACGAGCAGTACTTC. Protein: CASSASGTGLYEQYF.

V is TRBV11-3 and J is TRBJ2-1; no definite D call. CDR1 is SGHNT and CDR2 is YENEEA in the germline V gene. V was pared by 0 bases and J by 9 bases, with 9 bases between. This CDR3 is built from 13 residues. The CDR3 loop reads CASSLEGSGEQFF. CDR3 nucleotides: TGTGCCAGCAGCTTAGAGGGCTCAGGTGAGCAGTTCTTC.